This T cell receptor (beta chain) was sequenced during a study of cytomegalovirus exposure and HLA in healthy donors. On the study more broadly: The 100 to 150 validation repertoires and the 666 first-cohort repertoires shared a platform, a later analysis reported.

Separate from the 666-subject first cohort was the approximately 120-subject validation cohort, to which the donors belonged. The table came from immunoSEQ multiplex PCR; TCRdb's copy has only in-frame clones and leaves some out. The table lists approximately 59,000 clones, 80% to 95% of them singletons, with 5.3% in the top ten. Germline CDR1 reads SNHLY; CDR2 reads FYNNEI. The CDR3 runs 11 residues. V lost 9 bases and J lost 6; bases outside the gene matches: 4. The source material was PBMCs. The V call is TRBV2, the J call TRBJ1-1; 7 bases match TRBD1. The TCR sequence derives from a man between 18 and 35 years old in good health and CMV-seropositive. The CDR3 spells CASAGGAEAFF. As DNA, the CDR3 is TGTGCCAGTGCAGGGGGAGCTGAAGCTTTCTTT.